The table lists the clone carrying this T cell receptor beta chain with a few counts. Its antigen remains unidentified. This sample stems from a study of T cells after yellow fever vaccination. Study results and limitations: Abundant clonotypes from the bulk population could get into FACS-sorted repertoires as contaminants.

This CDR3 contains 15 residues. Looked up from germline, CDR1 is MNHNS and CDR2 is SASEGT. After removal of 2 bases from V and 6 bases from J, the junction contained 6 bases not matched to a gene. A single record per CDR3 protein comes from TCRdb applying MiXCR to the 5' RACE reads. This sample yields roughly 250,000 distinct CDR3 sequences, of which roughly 13% are seen a single time; about 0.51% belongs to the top ten. This TCR came from a man aged 25 to 40 who received the YFV17D yellow fever vaccine. The source was CD4+ T cells sorted from PBMCs, collected 45 days after the yellow fever booster vaccination. The V call is TRBV6-1, the J call TRBJ2-5; 10 bases match TRBD1. The CDR3 here is CASSESGQGWQTQYF. Written as DNA, the CDR3 is TGTGCCAGCAGTGAATCGGGACAGGGGTGGCAGACCCAGTACTTC.